This TCR beta chain was recorded in a study of B cell selection in AIRE deficiency. Study results and caveats: Patient Tconv cells held roughly 31% of Treg sequences shared by healthy donors.

This CDR3 has 11 amino acids. Germline CDR1 is MNHEY and CDR2 is SVGAGI. V was cut by 2 bases and J by 3 bases, with 2 bases left in between. Measured with immunoSEQ multiplex PCR; TCRdb has only the in-frame clones, and not every one. The top ten clones hold roughly 1.9% of a sample with approximately 21,000 clones, 85% to 95% of them seen once. This clone was detected a few times. The antigen is undetermined. Regulatory T cells were sorted as CD4+CD25hiCD127low/negative. Specimen: Tregs sorted from PBMCs. The receptor's source is a human donor with AIRE deficiency. The V and J genes are TRBV6-5 and TRBJ2-7; unclear D gene. The CDR3 DNA reads TGTGCCAGCAGTTACCGCTACGAGCAGTACTTC. As protein: CASSYRYEQYF.